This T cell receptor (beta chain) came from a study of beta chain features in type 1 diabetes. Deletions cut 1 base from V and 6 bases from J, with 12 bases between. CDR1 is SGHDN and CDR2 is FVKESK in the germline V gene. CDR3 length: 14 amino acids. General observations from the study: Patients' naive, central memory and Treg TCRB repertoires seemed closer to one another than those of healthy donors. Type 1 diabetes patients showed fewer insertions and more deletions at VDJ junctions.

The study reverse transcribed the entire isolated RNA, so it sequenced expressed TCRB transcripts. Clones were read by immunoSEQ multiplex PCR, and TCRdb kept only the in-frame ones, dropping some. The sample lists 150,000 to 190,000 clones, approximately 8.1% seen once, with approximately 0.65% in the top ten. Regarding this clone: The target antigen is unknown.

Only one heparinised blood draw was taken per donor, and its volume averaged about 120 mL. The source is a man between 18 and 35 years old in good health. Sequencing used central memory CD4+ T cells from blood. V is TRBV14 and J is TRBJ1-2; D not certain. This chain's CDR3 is CASSQGFGGDGYTF. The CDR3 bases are TGTGCCAGCAGCCAAGGATTCGGCGGGGATGGCTACACCTTC.